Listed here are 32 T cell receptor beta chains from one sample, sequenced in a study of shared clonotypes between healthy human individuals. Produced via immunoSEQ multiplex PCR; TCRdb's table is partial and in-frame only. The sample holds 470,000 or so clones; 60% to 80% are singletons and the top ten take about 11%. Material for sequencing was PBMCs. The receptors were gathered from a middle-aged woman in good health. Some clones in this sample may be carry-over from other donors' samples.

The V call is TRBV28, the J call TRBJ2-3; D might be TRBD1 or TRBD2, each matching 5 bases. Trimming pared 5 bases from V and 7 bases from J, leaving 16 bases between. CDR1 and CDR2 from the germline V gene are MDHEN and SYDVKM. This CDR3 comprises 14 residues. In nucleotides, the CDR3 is TGTGCCAGCAGTCCGGGGCGGCTAGGAAATACGCAGTATTTT. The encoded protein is CASSPGRLGNTQYF. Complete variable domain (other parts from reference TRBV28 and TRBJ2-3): DVKVTQSSRYLVKRTGEKVFLECVQDMDHENMFWYRQDPGLGLRLIYFSYDVKMKEKGDIPEGYSVSREKKERFSLILESASTNQTSMYLCASSPGRLGNTQYFGPGTRLTVL.

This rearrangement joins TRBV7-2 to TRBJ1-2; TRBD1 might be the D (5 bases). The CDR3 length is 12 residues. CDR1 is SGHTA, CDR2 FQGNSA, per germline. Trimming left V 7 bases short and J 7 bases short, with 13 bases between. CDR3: CASTQGISGYTF. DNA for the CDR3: TGTGCCAGCACCCAGGGTATCTCTGGCTACACCTTC.

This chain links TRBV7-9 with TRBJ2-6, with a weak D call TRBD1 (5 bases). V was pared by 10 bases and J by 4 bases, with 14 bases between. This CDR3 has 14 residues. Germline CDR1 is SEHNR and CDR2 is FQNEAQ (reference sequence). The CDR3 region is CATNRLSGANVLTF. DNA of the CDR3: TGTGCCACCAACAGGTTATCCGGGGCCAACGTCCTGACTTTC.

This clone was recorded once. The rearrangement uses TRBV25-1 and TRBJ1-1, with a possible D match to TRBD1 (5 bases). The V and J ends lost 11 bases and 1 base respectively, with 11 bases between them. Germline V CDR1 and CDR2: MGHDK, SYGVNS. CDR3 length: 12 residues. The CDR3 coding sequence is TGTGCCGCTCAGGGCAAGAACACTGAAGCTTTCTTT. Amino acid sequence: CAAQGKNTEAFF.

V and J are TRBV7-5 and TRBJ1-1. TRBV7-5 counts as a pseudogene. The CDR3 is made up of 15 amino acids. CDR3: CARVKRAQKDTEAFF. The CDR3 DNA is TGTGCCAGAGTGAAGAGGGCCCAAAAGGACACTGAAGCTTTCTTT.

As DNA, the CDR3 is TGTGCCAGCAGTTTATACAGACACACTGAAGCTTTCTTT. Amino acid sequence: CASSLYRHTEAFF. This rearrangement joins TRBV27 to TRBJ1-1; D remains ambiguous. Germline-derived CDR1 and CDR2 are MNHEY and SMNVEV (reference sequence). V was trimmed by 1 base and J by 3 bases, leaving 6 bases between them. This CDR3 region has 13 residues.

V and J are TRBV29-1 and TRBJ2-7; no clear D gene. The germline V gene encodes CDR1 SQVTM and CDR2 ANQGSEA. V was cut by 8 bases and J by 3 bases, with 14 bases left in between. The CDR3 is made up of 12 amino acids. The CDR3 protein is CSFTRTGYEQYF. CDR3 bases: TGCAGCTTCACTCGGACGGGCTACGAGCAGTACTTC.

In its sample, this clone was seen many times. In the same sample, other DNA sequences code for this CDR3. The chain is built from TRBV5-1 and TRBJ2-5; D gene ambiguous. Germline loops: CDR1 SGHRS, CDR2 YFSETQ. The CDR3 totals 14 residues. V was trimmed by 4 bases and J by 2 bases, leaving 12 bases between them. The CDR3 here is CASSQQRSQETQYF. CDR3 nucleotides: TGCGCCAGCAGCCAACAGAGAAGTCAAGAGACCCAGTACTTC.

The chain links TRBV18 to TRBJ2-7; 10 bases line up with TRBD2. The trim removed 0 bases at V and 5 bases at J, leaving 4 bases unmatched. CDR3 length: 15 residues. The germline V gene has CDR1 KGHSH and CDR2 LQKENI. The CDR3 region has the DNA TGTGCCAGCTCACCACCCCTAGCGGGAGCTCACGAGCAGTACTTC. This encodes CASSPPLAGAHEQYF.

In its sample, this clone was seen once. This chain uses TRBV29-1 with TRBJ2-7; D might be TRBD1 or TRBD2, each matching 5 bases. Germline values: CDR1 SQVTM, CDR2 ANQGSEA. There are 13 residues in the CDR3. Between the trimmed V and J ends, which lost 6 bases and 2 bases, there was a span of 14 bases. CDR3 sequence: CSVERDGTYEQYF. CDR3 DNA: TGCAGCGTCGAACGGGACGGCACCTACGAGCAGTACTTC.

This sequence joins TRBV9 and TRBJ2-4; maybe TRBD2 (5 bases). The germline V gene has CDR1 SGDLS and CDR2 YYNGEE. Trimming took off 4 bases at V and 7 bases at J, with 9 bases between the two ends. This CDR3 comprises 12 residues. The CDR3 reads CASSPTGNIQYF. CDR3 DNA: TGTGCCAGCAGCCCTACGGGGAACATTCAGTACTTC.

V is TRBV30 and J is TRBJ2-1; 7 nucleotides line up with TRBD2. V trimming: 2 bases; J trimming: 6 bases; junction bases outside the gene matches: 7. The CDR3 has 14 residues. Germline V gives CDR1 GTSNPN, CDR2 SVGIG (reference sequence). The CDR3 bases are TGTGCCTGGAGTCCGAGCGGGATCTTCAATGAGCAGTTCTTC. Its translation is CAWSPSGIFNEQFF.

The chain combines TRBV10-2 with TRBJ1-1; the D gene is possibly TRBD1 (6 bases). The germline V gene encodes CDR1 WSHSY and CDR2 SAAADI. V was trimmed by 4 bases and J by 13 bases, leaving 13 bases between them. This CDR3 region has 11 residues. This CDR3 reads CASSVTGGVFF. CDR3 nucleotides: TGCGCCAGCAGTGTGACAGGTGGGGTTTTCTTT.

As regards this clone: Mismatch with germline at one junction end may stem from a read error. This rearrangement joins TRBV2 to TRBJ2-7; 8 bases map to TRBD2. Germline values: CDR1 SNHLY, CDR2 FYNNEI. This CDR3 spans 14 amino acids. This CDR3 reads CASLAGPTSHEQYF. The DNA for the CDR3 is TGTGCCAGCTTAGCGGGACCAACCTCCCACGAGCAGTACTTC.

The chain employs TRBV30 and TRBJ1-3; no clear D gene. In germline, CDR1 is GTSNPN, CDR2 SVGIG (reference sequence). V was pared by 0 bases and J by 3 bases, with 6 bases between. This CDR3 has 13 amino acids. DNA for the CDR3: TGTGCCTGGAGTGTACAGAGTGGAAACACCATATATTTT. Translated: CAWSVQSGNTIYF.

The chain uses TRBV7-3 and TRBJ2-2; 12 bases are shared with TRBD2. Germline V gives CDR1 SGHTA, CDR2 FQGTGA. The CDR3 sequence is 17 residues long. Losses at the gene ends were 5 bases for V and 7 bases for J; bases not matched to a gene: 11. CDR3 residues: CASSPTPGLAGRGELFF. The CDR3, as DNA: TGTGCCAGCAGCCCCACCCCGGGACTAGCGGGTCGCGGGGAGCTGTTTTTT.

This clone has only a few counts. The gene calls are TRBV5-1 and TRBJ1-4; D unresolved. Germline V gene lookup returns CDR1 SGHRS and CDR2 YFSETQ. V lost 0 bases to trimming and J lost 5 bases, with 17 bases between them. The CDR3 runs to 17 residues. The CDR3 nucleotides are TGCGCCAGCAGCTTGGGATTTGCGCGGGAGGGCAATGAAAAACTGTTTTTT. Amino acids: CASSLGFAREGNEKLFF.

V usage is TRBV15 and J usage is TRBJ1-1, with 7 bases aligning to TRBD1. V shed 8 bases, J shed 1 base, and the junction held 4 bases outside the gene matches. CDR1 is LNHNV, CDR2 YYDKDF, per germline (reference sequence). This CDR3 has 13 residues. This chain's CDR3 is CATAGQANTEAFF. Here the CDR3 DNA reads TGTGCCACCGCCGGACAGGCGAACACTGAAGCTTTCTTT.

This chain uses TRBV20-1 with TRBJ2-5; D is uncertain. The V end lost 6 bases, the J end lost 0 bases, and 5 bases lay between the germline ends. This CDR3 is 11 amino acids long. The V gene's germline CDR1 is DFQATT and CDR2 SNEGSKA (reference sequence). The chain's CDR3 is CSAKDQETQYF. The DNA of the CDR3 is TGCAGTGCCAAAGACCAAGAGACCCAGTACTTC.

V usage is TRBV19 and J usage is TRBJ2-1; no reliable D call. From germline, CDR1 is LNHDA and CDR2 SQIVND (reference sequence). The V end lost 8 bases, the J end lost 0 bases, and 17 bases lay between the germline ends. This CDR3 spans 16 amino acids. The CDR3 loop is CASQNKGGRSYNEQFF. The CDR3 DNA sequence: TGTGCCAGTCAGAACAAGGGCGGACGCTCCTACAATGAGCAGTTCTTC.

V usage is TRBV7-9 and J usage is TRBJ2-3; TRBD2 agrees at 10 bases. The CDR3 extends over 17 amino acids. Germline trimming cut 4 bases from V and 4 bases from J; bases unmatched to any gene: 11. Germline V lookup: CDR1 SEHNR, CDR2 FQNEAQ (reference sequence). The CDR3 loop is CASSSRYSGRIPDTQYF. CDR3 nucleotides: TGTGCCAGCAGCTCACGTTATAGCGGGAGGATTCCAGATACGCAGTATTTT. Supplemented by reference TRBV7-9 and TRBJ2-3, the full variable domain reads DTGVSQNPRHKITKRGQNVTFRCDPISEHNRLYWYRQTLGQGPEFLTYFQNEAQLEKSRLLSDRFSAERPKGSFSTLEIQRTEQGDSAMYLCASSSRYSGRIPDTQYFGPGTRLTVL.

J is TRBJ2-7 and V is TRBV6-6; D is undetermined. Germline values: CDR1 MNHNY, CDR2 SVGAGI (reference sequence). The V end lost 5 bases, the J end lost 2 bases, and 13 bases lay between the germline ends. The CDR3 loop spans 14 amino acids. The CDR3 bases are TGTGCCAGCAGTGACACAACTCCTCCCTACGAGCAGTACTTC. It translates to CASSDTTPPYEQYF.

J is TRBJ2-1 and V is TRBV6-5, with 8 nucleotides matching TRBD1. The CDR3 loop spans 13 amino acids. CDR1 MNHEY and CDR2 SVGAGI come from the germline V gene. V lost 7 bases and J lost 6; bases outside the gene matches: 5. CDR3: CASTDRDRNEQFF. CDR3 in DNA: TGTGCCAGCACGGACAGGGATCGCAATGAGCAGTTCTTC.

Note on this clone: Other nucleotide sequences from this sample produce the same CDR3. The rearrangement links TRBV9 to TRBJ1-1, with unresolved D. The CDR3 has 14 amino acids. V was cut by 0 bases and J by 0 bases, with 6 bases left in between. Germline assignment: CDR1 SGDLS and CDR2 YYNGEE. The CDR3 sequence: CASSVAGLNTEAFF. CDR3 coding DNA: TGTGCCAGCAGCGTAGCCGGCCTGAACACTGAAGCTTTCTTT.

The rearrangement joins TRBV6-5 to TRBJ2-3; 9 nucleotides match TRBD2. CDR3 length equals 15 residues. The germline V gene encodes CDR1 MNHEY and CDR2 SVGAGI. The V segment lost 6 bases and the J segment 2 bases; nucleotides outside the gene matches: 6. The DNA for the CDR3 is TGTGCCAGCAGGGATAGCGGGAGTCCCACAGATACGCAGTATTTT. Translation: CASRDSGSPTDTQYF.

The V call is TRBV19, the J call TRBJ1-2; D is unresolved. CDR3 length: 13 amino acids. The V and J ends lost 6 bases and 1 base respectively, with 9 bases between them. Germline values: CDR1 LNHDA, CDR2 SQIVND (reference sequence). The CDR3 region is CASSMGSNYGYTF. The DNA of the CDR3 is TGTGCCAGTAGCATGGGTAGTAACTATGGCTACACCTTC.

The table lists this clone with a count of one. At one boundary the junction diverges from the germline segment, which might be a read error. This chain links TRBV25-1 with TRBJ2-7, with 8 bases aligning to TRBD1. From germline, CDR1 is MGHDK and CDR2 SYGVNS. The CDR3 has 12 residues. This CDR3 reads CASSEYRGHPSF. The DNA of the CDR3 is TGTGCCAGCAGTGAATACAGGGGGCACCCCTCCTTC.

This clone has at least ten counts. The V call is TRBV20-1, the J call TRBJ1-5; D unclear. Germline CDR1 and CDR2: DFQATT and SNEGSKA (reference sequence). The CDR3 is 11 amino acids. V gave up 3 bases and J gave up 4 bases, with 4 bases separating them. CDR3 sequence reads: CSASGNQPQHF. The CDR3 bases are TGCAGTGCTAGTGGGAATCAGCCCCAGCATTTT.

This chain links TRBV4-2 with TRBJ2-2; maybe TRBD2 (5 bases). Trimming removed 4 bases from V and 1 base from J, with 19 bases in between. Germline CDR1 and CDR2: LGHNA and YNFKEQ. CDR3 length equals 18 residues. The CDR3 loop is CASSPITEVSLNTGELFF. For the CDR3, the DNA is TGTGCCAGCAGCCCCATTACGGAGGTCAGCCTGAACACCGGGGAGCTGTTTTTT.

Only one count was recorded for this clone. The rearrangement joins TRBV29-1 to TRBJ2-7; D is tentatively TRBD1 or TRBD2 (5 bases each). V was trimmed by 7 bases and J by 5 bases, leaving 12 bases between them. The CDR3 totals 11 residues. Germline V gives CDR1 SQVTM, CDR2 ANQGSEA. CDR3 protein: CSAGTANEQYF. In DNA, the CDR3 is TGCAGCGCGGGGACCGCCAACGAGCAGTACTTC.

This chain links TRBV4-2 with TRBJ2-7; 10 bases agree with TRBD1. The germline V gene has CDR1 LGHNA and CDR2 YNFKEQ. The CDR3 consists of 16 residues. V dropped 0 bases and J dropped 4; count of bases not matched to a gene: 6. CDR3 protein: CASSQDVGQGLYEQYF. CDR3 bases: TGTGCCAGCAGCCAAGATGTGGGACAGGGGTTGTACGAGCAGTACTTC.

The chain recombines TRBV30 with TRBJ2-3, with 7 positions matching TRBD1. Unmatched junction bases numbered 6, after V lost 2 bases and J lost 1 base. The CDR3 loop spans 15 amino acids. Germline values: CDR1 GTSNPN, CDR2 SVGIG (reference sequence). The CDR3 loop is CAWSWTGRGTDTQYF. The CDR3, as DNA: TGTGCCTGGAGTTGGACAGGCCGGGGCACAGATACGCAGTATTTT.